This T cell receptor beta chain was recovered during a study of cytomegalovirus exposure and HLA in healthy donors. Looking at the study overall: In an earlier analysis, 90 million to 130 million unique TCR beta sequences were found from approximately 190 million T cells. Whole-study results and caveats: The Asian-associated ancestry cluster reportedly had fewer N-insertions than the approximately 690-donor mean in a later analysis. An analysis that was carried out later associated 16,000 or so TCR beta sequences with HLA alleles at 0.05 false discovery rate. Prediction of most subjects' HLA-A and HLA-B alleles by TCR beta sequences was reportedly accurate.

The study ran its PCR with 60 Vbeta and 13 Jbeta primers. Only in-frame clones appear in the TCRdb table, and some are missing; sequencing was by immunoSEQ multiplex PCR. The table has roughly 200,000 clones, about 69% seen once; the top ten hold over 2.5%. On this clone itself: The antigen remains undetermined.

The TCR comes from a male donor in good health and CMV-seronegative. Sequencing was performed on PBMCs.

The DNA of the CDR3 is TGTGCCAGCAGCTCGGGACACGGTAATCAGCCCCAGCATTTT. Translation: CASSSGHGNQPQHF. The rearrangement joins TRBV7-9 to TRBJ1-5, with TRBD1 as a possible D gene (6 bases). This CDR3 region has 14 residues. V lost 4 bases and J lost 4, with 11 bases in between. The germline gives CDR1 SEHNR, CDR2 FQNEAQ (reference sequence).